This TCR beta chain was retrieved from a study of response to subunit inactivated influenza vaccine. Germline CDR1 SQVTM, CDR2 ANQGSEA. V lost 2 bases to trimming and J lost 6 bases, with 8 bases between them. The CDR3 extends over 12 amino acids. This clonotype was seen a few times. TCRdb independently ran MiXCR on the RT-PCR reads; one entry per CDR3 protein. Among fewer than 800,000 distinct CDR3 sequences listed, around 16% were seen once. The sequencing here drew on PBMCs from blood, taken 11 to 12 days after vaccination. This receptor was obtained from a man aged 45-65 years who received an inactivated influenza vaccine. V gene TRBV29-1 combines with J gene TRBJ2-1, with D possibly matching TRBD1 (6 bases). CDR3 sequence (DNA): TGCAGCGTTGAAACAGGGACCAATGAGCAGTTCTTC. It is translated as CSVETGTNEQFF.